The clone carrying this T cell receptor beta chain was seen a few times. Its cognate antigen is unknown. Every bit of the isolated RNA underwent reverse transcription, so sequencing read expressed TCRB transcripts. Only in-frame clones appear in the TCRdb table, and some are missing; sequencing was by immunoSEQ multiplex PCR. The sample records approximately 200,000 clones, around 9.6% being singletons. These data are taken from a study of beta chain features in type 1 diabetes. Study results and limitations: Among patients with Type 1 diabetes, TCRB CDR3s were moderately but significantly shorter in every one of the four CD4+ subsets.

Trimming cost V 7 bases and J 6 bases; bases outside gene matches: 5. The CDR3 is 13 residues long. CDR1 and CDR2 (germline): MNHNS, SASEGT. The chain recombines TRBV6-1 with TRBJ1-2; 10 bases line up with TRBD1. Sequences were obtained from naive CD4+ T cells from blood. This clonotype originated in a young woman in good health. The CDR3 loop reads CASTYGTGDGYTF. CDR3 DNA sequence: TGTGCCAGCACCTATGGGACAGGGGATGGCTACACCTTC.